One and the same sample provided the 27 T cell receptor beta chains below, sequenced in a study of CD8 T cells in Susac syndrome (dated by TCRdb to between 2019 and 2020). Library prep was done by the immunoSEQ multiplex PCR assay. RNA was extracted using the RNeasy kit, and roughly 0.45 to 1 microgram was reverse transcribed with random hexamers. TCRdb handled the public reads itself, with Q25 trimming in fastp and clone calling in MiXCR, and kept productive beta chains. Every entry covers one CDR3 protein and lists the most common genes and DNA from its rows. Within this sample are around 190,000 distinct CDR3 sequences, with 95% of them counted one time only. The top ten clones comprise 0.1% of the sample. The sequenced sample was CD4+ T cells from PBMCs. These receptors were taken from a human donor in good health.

The CDR3 sequence: CSGGTVNEKLFF. For the CDR3, the DNA is TGCAGCGGGGGGACAGTAAATGAAAAACTGTTTTTT. The chain combines TRBV29-1 with TRBJ1-4; TRBD1 matches 7 bases. The V gene end was trimmed by 7 bases and the J gene end by 5 bases; junction bases not matched to a gene: 4. Looked up from germline, CDR1 is SQVTM and CDR2 is ANQGSEA. This CDR3 is built from 12 residues.

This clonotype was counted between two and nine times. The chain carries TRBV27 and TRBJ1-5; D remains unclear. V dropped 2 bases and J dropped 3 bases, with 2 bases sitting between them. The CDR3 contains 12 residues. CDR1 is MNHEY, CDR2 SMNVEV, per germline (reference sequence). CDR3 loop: CASSLPNQPQHF. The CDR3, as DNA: TGTGCCAGCAGTTTACCCAATCAGCCCCAGCATTTT.

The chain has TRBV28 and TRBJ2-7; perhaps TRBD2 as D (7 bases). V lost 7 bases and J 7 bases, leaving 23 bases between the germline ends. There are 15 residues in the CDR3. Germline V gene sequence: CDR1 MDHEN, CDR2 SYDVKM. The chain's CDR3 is CASTLPGTPGGEQYV. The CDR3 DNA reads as TGTGCCAGCACCCTACCCGGGACACCGGGGGGTGAGCAGTACGTC.

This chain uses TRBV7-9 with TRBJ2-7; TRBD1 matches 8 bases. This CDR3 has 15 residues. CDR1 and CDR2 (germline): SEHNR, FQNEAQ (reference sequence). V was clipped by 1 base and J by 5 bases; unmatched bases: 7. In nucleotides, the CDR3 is TGTGCCAGCAGCTTAGGGCAGGGGGCTGGGGACGAGCAGTACGTC. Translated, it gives CASSLGQGAGDEQYV.

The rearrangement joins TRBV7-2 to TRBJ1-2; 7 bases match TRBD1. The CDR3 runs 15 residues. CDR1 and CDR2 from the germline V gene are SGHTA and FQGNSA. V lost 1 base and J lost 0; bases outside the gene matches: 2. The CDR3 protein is CASSLVGGSNYGYTF. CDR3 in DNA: TGTGCCAGCAGCTTAGTAGGGGGCTCTAACTATGGCTACACCTTC.

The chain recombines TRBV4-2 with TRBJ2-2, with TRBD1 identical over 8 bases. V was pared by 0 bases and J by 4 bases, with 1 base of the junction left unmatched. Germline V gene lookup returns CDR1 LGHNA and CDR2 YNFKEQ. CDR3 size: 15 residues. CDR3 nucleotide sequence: TGTGCCAGCAGCCAAGATGACAGGGGCACCGGGGAGCTGTTTTTT. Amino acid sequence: CASSQDDRGTGELFF.

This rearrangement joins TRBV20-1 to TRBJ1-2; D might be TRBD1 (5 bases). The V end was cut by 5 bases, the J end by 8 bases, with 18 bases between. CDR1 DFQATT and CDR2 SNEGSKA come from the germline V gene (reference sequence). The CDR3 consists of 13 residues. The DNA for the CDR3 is TGCAGTGCTTCCGCGACAGCCTCGGAGGGCTACACCTTC. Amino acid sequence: CSASATASEGYTF.

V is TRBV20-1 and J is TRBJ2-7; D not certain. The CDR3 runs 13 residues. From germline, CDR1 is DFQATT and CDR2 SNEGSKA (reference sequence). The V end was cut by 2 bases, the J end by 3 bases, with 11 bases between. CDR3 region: CSARSGVGYEQYF. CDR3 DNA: TGCAGTGCTAGAAGTGGAGTCGGCTACGAGCAGTACTTC.

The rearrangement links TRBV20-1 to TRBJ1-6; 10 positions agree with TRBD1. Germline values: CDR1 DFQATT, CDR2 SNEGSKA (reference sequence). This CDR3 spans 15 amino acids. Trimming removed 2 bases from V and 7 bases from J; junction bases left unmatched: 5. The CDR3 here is CSARPGTGVNSPLHF. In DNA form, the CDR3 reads TGCAGTGCTAGACCTGGGACAGGGGTGAATTCACCCCTCCACTTT.

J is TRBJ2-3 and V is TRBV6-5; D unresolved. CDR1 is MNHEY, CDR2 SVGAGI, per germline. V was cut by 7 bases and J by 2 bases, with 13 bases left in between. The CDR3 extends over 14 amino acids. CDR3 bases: TGTGCCAGCAATCCCTGGGATTACACAGATACGCAGTATTTT. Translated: CASNPWDYTDTQYF.

The CDR3 DNA is TGTGCCAGTAGTTCCGACAGGGGGCGAGGGGAGCCCCAGCATTTT. Translating it yields CASSSDRGRGEPQHF. V is TRBV19 and J is TRBJ1-5, with 10 nucleotides matching TRBD1. Germline V CDR1 and CDR2: LNHDA, SQIVND (reference sequence). CDR3 size: 15 residues. V gave up 5 bases and J gave up 8 bases; unmatched junction bases: 9.

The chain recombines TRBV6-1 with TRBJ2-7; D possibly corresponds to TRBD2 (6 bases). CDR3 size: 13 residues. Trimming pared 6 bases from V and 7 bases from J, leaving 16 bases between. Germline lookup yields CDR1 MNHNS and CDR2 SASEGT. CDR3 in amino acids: CASRLRGLREQYF. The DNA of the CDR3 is TGTGCCAGCAGGCTCCGGGGACTTCGGGAGCAGTACTTC.

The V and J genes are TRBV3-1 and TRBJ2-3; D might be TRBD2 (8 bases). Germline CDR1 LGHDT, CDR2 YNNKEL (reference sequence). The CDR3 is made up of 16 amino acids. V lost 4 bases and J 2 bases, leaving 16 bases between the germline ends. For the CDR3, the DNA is TGTGCCAGCAGCCGAAGGGGGCGGGGGGCCACAGATACGCAGTATTTT. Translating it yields CASSRRGRGATDTQYF.

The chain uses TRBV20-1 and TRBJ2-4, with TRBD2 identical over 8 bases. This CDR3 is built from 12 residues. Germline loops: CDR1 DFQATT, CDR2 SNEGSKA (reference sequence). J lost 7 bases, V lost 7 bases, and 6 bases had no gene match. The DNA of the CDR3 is TGCAGTGTTGGGACTAGTACGAACATTCAGTACTTC. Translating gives CSVGTSTNIQYF.

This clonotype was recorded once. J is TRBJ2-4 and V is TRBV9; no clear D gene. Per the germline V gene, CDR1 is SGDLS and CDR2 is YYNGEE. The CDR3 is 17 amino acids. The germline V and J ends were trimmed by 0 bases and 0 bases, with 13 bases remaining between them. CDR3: CASSVATQELAKNIQYF. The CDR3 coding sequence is TGTGCCAGCAGCGTAGCTACCCAGGAGCTAGCCAAAAACATTCAGTACTTC.

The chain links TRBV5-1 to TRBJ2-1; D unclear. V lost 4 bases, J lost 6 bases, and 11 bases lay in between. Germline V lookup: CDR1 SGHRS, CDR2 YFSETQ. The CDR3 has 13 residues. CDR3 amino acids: CASSPPLANEQFF. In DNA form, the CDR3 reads TGCGCCAGCAGCCCGCCGTTAGCCAATGAGCAGTTCTTC.

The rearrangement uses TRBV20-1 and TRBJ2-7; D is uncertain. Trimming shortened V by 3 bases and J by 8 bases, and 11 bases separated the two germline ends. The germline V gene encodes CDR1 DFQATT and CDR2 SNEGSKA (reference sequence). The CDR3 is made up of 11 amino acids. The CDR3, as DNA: TGCAGTGCTAGTGGTGGAAGTAAGCAGTACGTC. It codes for CSASGGSKQYV.

CDR3 DNA: TGCAGCGTTGAATACGGGACAGAAGAAAAACTGTTTTTT. It codes for CSVEYGTEEKLFF. The chain joins TRBV29-1 to TRBJ1-4; 7 nucleotides line up with TRBD1. There are 13 residues in the CDR3. Germline lookup yields CDR1 SQVTM and CDR2 ANQGSEA. With 2 bases clipped from V and 8 bases from J, the junction kept 5 bases outside the gene matches.

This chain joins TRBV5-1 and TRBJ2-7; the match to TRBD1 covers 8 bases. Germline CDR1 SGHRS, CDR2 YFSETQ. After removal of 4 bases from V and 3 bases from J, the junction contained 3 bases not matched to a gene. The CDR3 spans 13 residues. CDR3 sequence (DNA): TGCGCCAGCAGCGCCGGACAGGGCTACGAGCAGTACGTC. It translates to CASSAGQGYEQYV.

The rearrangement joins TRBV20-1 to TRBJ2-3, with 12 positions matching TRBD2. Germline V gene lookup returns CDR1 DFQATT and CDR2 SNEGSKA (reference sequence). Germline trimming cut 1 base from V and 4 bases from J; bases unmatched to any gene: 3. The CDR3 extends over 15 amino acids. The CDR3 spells CSARATSGSPDTQYF. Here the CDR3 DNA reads TGCAGTGCTAGAGCGACTAGCGGGAGTCCAGATACGCAGTATTTT.

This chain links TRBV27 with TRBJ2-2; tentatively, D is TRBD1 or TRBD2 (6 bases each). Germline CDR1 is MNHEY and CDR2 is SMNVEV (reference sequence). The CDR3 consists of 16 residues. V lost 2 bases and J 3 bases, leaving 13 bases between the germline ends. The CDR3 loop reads CASSLVGGGDTGELFF. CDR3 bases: TGTGCCAGCAGTTTAGTGGGGGGCGGGGACACCGGGGAGCTGTTTTTT.

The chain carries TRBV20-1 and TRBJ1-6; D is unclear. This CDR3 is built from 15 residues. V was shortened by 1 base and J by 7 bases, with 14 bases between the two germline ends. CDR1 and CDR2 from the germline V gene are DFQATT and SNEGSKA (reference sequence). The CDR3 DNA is TGCAGTGCTAGAGGCCGGGCCTTCGTCAATTCACCCCTCCACTTT. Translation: CSARGRAFVNSPLHF.

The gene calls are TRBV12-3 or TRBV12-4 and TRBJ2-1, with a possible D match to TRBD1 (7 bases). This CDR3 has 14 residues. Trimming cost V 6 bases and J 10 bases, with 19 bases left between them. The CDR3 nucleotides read TGTGCCAGCAGCGGGGGTACAGGGGCAGGAGAGCAGTTCTTC. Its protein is CASSGGTGAGEQFF.

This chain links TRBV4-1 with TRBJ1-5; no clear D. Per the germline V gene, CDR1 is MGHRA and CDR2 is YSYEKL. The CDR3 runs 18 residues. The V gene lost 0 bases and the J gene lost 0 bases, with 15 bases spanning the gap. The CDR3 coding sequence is TGCGCCAGCAGCCAAGAACTTGCGGGAGTTTATAGCAATCAGCCCCAGCATTTT. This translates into CASSQELAGVYSNQPQHF.

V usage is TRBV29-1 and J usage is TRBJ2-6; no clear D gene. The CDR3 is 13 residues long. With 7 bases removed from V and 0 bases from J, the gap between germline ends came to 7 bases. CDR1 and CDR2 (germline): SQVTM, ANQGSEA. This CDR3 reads CSAQGSGANVLTF. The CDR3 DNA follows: TGCAGCGCCCAAGGCTCTGGGGCCAACGTCCTGACTTTC.

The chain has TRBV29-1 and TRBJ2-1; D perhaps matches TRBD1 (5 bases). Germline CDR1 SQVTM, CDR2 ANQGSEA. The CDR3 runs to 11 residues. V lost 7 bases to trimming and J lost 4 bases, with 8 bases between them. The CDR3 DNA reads TGCAGCGCCCGACAGTACAATGAGCAGTTCTTC. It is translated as CSARQYNEQFF.

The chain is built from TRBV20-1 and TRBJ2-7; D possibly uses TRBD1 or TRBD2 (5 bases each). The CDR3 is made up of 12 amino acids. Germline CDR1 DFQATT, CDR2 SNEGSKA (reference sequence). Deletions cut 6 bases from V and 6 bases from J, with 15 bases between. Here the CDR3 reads CSALTGPSEQYF. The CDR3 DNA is TGCAGTGCCTTAACGGGACCCTCCGAGCAGTACTTC.